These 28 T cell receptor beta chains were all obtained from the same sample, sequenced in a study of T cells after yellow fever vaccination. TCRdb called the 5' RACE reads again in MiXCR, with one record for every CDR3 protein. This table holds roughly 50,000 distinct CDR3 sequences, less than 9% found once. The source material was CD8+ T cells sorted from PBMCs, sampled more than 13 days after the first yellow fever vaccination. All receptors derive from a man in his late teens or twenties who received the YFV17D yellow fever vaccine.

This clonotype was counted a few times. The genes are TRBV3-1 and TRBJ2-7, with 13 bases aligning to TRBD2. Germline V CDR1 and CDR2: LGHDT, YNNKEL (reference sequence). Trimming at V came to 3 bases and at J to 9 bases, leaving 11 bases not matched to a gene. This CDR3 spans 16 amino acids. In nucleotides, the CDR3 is TGTGCCAGCAGCCACTCCGAGGGACTAGCGGGGTTGGCGCAGTACTTC. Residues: CASSHSEGLAGLAQYF.

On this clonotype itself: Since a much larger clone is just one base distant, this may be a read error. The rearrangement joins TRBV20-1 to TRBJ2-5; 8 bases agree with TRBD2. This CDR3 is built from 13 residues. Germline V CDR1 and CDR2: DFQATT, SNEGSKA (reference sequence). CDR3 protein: CTARGGSKETQYF. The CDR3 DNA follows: TGCACAGCCCGCGGGGGGTCTAAAGAGACCCAGTACTTC.

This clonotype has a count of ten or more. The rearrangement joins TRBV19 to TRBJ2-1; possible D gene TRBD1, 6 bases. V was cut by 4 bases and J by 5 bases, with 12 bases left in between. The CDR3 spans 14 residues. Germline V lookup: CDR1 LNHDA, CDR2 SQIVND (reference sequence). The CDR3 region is CASSSRDKDNEQFF. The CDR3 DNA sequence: TGTGCCAGTAGTAGCCGGGACAAAGACAATGAGCAGTTCTTC. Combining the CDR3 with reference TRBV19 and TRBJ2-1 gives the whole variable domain DGGITQSPKYLFRKEGQNVTLSCEQNLNHDAMYWYRQDPGQGLRLIYYSQIVNDFQKGDIAEGYSVSREKKESFPLTVTSAQKNPTAFYLCASSSRDKDNEQFFGPGTRLTVL.

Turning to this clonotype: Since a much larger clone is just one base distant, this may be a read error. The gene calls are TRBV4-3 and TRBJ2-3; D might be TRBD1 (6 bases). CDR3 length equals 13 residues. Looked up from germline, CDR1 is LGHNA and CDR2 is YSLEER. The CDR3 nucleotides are TGCACCAGCACCAGGGACACAGGAGATACGCAGTATTTT. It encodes CTSTRDTGDTQYF.

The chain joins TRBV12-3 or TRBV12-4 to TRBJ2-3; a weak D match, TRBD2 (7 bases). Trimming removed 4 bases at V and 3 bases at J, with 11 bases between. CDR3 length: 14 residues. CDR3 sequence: CASSWGGQTDTQYF. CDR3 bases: TGTGCCAGCAGTTGGGGGGGCCAGACAGATACGCAGTATTTT.

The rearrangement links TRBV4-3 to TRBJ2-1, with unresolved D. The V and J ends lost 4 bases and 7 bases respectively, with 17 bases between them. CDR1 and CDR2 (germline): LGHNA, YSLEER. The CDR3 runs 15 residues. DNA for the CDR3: TGCGCCAGCAGCCCAGCGCTGAGAAATCCAAATGAGCAGTTCTTC. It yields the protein CASSPALRNPNEQFF.

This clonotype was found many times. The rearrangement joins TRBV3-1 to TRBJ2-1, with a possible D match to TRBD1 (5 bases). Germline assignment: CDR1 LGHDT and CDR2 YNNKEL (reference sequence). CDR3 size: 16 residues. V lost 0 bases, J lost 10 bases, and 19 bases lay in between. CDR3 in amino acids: CASSQDLLGAQGEQFF. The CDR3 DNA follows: TGTGCCAGCAGCCAAGATCTCTTAGGGGCGCAAGGGGAGCAGTTCTTC.

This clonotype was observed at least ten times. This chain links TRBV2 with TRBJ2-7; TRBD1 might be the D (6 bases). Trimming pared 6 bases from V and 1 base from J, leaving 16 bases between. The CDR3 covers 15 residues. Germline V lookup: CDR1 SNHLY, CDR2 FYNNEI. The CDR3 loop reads CASSPTGFGSYEQYV. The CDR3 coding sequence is TGTGCCAGCAGCCCCACAGGGTTCGGGTCCTACGAGCAGTACGTC.

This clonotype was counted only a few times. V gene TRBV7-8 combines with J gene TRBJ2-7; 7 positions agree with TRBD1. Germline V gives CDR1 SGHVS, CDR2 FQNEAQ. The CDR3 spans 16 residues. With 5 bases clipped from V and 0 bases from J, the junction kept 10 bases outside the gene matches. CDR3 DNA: TGTGCCAGCAGCAATGTCCCAGGGGGTATCTCCTACGAGCAGTACTTC. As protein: CASSNVPGGISYEQYF.

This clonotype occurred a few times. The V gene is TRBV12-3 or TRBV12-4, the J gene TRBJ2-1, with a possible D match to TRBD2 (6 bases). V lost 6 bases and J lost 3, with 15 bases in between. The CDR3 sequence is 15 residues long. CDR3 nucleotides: TGTGCCAGCAGCCCTCCCGGGACTTTCTACAATGAGCAGTTCTTC. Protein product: CASSPPGTFYNEQFF.

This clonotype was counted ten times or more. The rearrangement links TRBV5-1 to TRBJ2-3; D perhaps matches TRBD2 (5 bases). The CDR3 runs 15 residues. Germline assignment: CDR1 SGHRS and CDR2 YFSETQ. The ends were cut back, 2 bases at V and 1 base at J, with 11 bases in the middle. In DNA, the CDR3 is TGCGCCAGCAGCTTCGGGGATGGAGGCACAGATACGCAGTATTTT. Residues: CASSFGDGGTDTQYF.

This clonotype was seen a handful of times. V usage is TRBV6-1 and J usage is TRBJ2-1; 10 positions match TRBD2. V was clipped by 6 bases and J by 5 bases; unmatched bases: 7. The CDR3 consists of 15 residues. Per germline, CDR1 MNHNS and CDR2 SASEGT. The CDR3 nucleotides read TGTGCCAGCAGGATTAGCGGGGGGCCCAACAATGAGCAGTTCTTC. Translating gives CASRISGGPNNEQFF.

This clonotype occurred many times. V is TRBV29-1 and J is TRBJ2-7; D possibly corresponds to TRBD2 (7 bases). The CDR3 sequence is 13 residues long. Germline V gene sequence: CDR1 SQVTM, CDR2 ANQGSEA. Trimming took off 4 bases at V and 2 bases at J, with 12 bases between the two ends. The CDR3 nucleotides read TGCAGCGTTGTGGGGGGGCATACCTACGAGCAGTACTTC. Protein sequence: CSVVGGHTYEQYF.

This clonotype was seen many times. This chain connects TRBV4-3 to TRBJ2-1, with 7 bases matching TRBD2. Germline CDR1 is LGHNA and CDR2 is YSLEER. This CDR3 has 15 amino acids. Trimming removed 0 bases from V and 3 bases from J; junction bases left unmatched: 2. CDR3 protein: CASSQDPGGYNEQFF. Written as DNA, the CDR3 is TGCGCCAGCAGCCAAGATCCGGGGGGCTACAATGAGCAGTTCTTC.

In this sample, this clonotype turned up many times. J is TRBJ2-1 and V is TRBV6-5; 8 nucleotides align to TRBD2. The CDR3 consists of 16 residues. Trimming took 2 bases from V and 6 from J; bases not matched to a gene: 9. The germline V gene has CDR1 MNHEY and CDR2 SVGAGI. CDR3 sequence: CASSYPNSGGRNEQFF. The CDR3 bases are TGTGCCAGCAGTTACCCGAACAGCGGGGGCCGCAATGAGCAGTTCTTC.

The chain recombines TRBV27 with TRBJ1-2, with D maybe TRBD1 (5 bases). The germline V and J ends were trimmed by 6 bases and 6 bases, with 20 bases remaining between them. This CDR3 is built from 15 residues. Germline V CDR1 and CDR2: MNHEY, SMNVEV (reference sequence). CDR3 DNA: TGTGCCAGCAGGTTGATCGGGCAGGGTCTCGATGGCTACACCTTC. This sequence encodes CASRLIGQGLDGYTF.

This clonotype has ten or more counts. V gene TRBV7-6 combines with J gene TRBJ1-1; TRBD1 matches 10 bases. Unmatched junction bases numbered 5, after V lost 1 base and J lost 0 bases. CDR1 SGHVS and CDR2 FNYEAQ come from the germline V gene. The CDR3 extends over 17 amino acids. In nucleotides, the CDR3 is TGTGCCAGCAGCTTAGTGACTGGGACAGGGGTGAACACTGAAGCTTTCTTT. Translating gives CASSLVTGTGVNTEAFF.

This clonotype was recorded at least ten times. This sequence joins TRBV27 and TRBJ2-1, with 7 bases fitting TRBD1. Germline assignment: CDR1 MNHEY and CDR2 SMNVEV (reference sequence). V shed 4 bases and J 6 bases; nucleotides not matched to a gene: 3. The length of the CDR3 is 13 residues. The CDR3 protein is CASSWDRANEQFF. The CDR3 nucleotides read TGTGCCAGCAGTTGGGACAGAGCCAATGAGCAGTTCTTC.

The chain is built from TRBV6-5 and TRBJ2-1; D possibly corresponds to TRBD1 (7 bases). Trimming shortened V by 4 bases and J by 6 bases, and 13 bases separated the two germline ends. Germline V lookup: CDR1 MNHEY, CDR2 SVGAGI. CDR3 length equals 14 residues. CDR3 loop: CASSSRQGGNEQFF. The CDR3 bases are TGTGCCAGCAGTTCCCGACAGGGAGGCAATGAGCAGTTCTTC.

For the CDR3, the DNA is TGTGCCAGCAGCTGGGGACAACACACCGGGGAGCTGTTTTTT. Its translation is CASSWGQHTGELFF. The chain uses TRBV5-4 and TRBJ2-2; weak D call: TRBD1 (6 bases). The CDR3 is made up of 14 amino acids. CDR1 and CDR2 (germline): SGHNT, YYREEE (reference sequence). V lost 3 bases to trimming and J lost 3 bases, with 9 bases between them.

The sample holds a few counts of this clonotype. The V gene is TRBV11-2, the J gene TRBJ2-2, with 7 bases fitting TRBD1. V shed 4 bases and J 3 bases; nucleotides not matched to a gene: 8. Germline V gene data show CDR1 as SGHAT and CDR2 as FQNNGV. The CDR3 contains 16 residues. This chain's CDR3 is CASSSAQGSDTGELFF. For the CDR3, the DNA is TGTGCCAGCAGCTCAGCACAGGGGAGCGACACCGGGGAGCTGTTTTTT.

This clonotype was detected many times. This chain's CDR3 is CASSPVKGENTEAFF. The CDR3 DNA reads TGCGCCAGCAGTCCAGTGAAGGGGGAAAACACTGAAGCTTTCTTT. The V gene is TRBV5-1, the J gene TRBJ1-1; possible D gene TRBD1, 6 bases. V gave up 5 bases and J gave up 2 bases, with 16 bases separating them. The CDR3 has 15 amino acids. Per the germline V gene, CDR1 is SGHRS and CDR2 is YFSETQ. The full variable domain, in which reference TRBV5-1 and TRBJ1-1 provide the parts outside the CDR3, is KAGVTQTPRYLIKTRGQQVTLSCSPISGHRSVSWYQQTPGQGLQFLFEYFSETQRNKGNFPGRFSGRQFSNSRSEMNVSTLELGDSALYLCASSPVKGENTEAFFGQGTRLTVV.

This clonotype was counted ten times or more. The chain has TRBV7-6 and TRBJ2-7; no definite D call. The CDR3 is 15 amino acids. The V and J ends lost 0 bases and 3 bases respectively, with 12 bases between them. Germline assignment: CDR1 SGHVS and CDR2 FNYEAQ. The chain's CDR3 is CASSLAPGTNYEQYF. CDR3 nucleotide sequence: TGTGCCAGCAGCTTAGCGCCAGGAACAAACTACGAGCAGTACTTC. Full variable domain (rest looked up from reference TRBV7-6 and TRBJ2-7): GAGVSQSPRYKVTKRGQDVALRCDPISGHVSLYWYRQALGQGPEFLTYFNYEAQQDKSGLPNDRFSAERPEGSISTLTIQRTEQRDSAMYRCASSLAPGTNYEQYFGPGTRLTVT.

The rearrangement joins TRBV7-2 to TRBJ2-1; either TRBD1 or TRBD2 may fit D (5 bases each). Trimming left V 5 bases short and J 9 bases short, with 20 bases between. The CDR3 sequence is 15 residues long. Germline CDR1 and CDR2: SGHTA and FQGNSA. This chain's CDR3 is CASSDLPGGTGEQFF. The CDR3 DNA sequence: TGTGCCAGCAGCGACCTCCCGGGTGGGACGGGTGAGCAGTTCTTC.

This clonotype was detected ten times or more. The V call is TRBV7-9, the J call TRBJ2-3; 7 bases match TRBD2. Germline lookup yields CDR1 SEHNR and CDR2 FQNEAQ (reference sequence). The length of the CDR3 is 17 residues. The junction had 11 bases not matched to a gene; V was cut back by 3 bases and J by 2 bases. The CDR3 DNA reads TGTGCCAGCAGCTTGCCTCCGGGACTACACAACACAGATACGCAGTATTTT. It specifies CASSLPPGLHNTDTQYF.

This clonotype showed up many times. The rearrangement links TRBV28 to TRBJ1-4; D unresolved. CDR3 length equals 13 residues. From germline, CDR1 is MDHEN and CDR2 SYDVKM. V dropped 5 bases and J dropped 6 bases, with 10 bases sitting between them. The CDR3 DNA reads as TGTGCCAGCAGTGGGGAGGCCGATGAAAAACTGTTTTTT. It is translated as CASSGEADEKLFF.

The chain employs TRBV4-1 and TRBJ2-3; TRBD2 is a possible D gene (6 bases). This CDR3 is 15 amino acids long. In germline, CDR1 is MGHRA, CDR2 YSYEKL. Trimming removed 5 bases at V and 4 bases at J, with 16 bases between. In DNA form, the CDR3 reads TGCGCCAGCAGCACGGCCGCACTAGCATCAGATACGCAGTATTTT. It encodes CASSTAALASDTQYF.

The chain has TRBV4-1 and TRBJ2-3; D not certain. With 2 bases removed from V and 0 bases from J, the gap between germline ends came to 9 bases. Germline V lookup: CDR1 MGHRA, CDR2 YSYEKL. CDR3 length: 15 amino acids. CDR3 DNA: TGCGCCAGCAGCCAATTTCGCAGGAGCACAGATACGCAGTATTTT. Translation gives CASSQFRRSTDTQYF.